Presented here are 13 T cell receptor beta chains from one specimen sequenced in a study of post-analysis software for immune sequencing data. Libraries were made from TCR beta cDNA, and they carried unique molecular identifiers. TCRdb fed the PCR reads into MiXCR, producing one record per CDR3 protein. This repertoire shows about 460,000 distinct CDR3 sequences, nearly 45% found once; its top ten account for roughly an eighth. Their cognate antigens are unknown. Findings and limits, study-wide: The study found TRBV5-6, TRBV5-1 and TRBV20-1 among several TRBV segments more frequent in patients than controls.

The specimen was blood. Receptor source: a girl between 10 and 17 years old with multiple sclerosis.

V usage is TRBV27 and J usage is TRBJ1-4; a weak D match, TRBD1 (5 bases). The CDR3 sequence is 13 residues long. Trimming left V 4 bases short and J 6 bases short, with 9 bases between. Per the germline V gene, CDR1 is MNHEY and CDR2 is SMNVEV (reference sequence). In nucleotides, the CDR3 is TGTGCCAGCAGTTCCAGGGTGGATGAAAAACTGTTTTTT. Translating gives CASSSRVDEKLFF.

This clonotype was observed a single time. The rearrangement joins TRBV3-1 to TRBJ1-1; D is unresolved. The CDR3 has 13 amino acids. Germline CDR1 LGHDT, CDR2 YNNKEL (reference sequence). V was cut by 0 bases and J by 9 bases, with 11 bases left in between. The CDR3 here is CASSQDRSGKAFF. CDR3 sequence (DNA): TGTGCCAGCAGCCAAGATAGAAGTGGGAAAGCTTTCTTT.

The rearrangement joins TRBV5-1 to TRBJ2-7; D may be TRBD1 or TRBD2 (5 bases each). The CDR3 has 12 residues. Germline V gene data show CDR1 as SGHRS and CDR2 as YFSETQ. V was clipped by 4 bases and J by 6 bases, with 11 bases between them. The CDR3 nucleotides are TGCGCCAGCAGCGGGGGAGAACCCGAGCAGTACTTC. The encoded protein is CASSGGEPEQYF.

V is TRBV18 and J is TRBJ1-2; D gene uncertain. Germline assignment: CDR1 KGHSH and CDR2 LQKENI. This CDR3 is built from 14 residues. Trimming left V 3 bases short and J 10 bases short, with 18 bases between. CDR3 in DNA: TGTGCCAGCTCACCTGCCTCGGGGTCGCCATTCTACACCTTC. Translating it yields CASSPASGSPFYTF.

This clonotype was counted between two and nine times. The gene calls are TRBV7-3 and TRBJ1-6, with 8 bases aligning to TRBD1. Unmatched junction bases numbered 8, after V lost 5 bases and J lost 8 bases. The CDR3 runs 15 residues. Germline loops: CDR1 SGHTA, CDR2 FQGTGA. The CDR3 is CASSPPQGGDSPLHF. The CDR3 DNA sequence: TGTGCCAGCAGCCCTCCACAGGGGGGCGATTCACCCCTCCACTTT.

The chain employs TRBV9 and TRBJ2-5, with 9 bases matching TRBD2. The CDR3 spans 14 residues. The trim removed 5 bases at V and 4 bases at J, leaving 6 bases unmatched. Germline CDR1 SGDLS, CDR2 YYNGEE. CDR3 DNA: TGTGCCAGCAGTGGGCGGGAGGGCCGAGAGACCCAGTACTTC. Protein sequence: CASSGREGRETQYF.

This rearrangement joins TRBV7-2 to TRBJ2-1; 12 nucleotides agree with TRBD2. J was trimmed by 7 bases and V by 5 bases; bases with no gene match: 15. Germline V gene sequence: CDR1 SGHTA, CDR2 FQGNSA. This CDR3 has 18 amino acids. CDR3 sequence: CASSPRTSGILPRNEQFF. The CDR3 region has the DNA TGTGCCAGCAGCCCACGGACTAGCGGGATTCTCCCTCGTAATGAGCAGTTCTTC.

This clonotype was seen a handful of times. The chain uses TRBV12-3 or TRBV12-4 and TRBJ2-7; D unresolved. This CDR3 contains 15 residues. Trimming removed 0 bases from V and 1 base from J, with 10 bases in between. The CDR3 DNA sequence: TGTGCCAGCAGTTTAGCGCCACTTCATTCCTACGAGCAGTACTTC. It specifies CASSLAPLHSYEQYF.

V is TRBV20-1 and J is TRBJ2-1; 12 nucleotides match TRBD2. The V segment lost 3 bases and the J segment 4 bases; nucleotides outside the gene matches: 7. CDR1 and CDR2 (germline): DFQATT, SNEGSKA (reference sequence). This CDR3 contains 16 residues. CDR3 protein: CSASGLAGGPYNEQFF. CDR3 nucleotide sequence: TGCAGTGCTAGTGGTCTAGCGGGAGGGCCTTACAATGAGCAGTTCTTC.

This clonotype was recorded at least ten times. V gene TRBV7-3 combines with J gene TRBJ1-1; 7 bases line up with TRBD1. Looked up from germline, CDR1 is SGHTA and CDR2 is FQGTGA. This CDR3 contains 13 residues. Trimming at V came to 5 bases and at J to 10 bases, leaving 10 bases not matched to a gene. CDR3 coding DNA: TGTGCCAGCAGCGTGACAGGGAACGCAAGAGCTTTCTTT. It yields the protein CASSVTGNARAFF.

This clonotype was counted only a few times. The rearrangement joins TRBV12-3 or TRBV12-4 to TRBJ1-1; D gene uncertain. V was cut by 8 bases and J by 0 bases, with 7 bases left in between. The CDR3 totals 12 residues. The CDR3 coding sequence is TGTGCCAGCGCCCTAATGAACACTGAAGCTTTCTTT. Translating it yields CASALMNTEAFF.

The rearrangement joins TRBV20-1 to TRBJ2-7; 8 bases align to TRBD2. V was pared by 6 bases and J by 2 bases, with 9 bases of the junction left unmatched. The CDR3 sequence is 14 residues long. CDR1 is DFQATT, CDR2 SNEGSKA, per germline (reference sequence). The CDR3 loop reads CSAISTSGTYEQYF. For the CDR3, the DNA is TGCAGTGCAATCTCAACTAGCGGAACCTACGAGCAGTACTTC.

As to this clonotype: Since a much larger clone is just one base distant, this may be a read error. Written as DNA, the CDR3 is TGTGCCAGCGGCCTAGCGGTCTCCTACAATGAGCAGTTCTTC. Amino acid sequence: CASGLAVSYNEQFF. The chain carries TRBV7-2 and TRBJ2-1; TRBD2 agrees at 7 bases. This CDR3 has 14 amino acids. After removal of 8 bases from V and 0 bases from J, the junction contained 4 bases not matched to a gene. The germline CDR1 and CDR2 sequences are SGHTA and FQGNSA.